These 23 T cell receptor beta chains came from one sample sequenced in a study of response to subunit inactivated influenza vaccine. A single record per CDR3 protein comes from TCRdb applying MiXCR to the RT-PCR reads. The sample lists 150,000 to 200,000 distinct CDR3 sequences, about 12% occurring once. This sample also belongs to another study, concerning T cells expressing NK-cell markers. That report adds: UMIs were included in TCR beta cDNA generated by 5'RACE template switching.

The source material was CD8+ T cells sorted from PBMCs, sampled roughly 12 days after vaccination. The source of these receptors is a man aged 50 or older who received an inactivated influenza vaccine.

As DNA, the CDR3 is TGCGCCAGCAGCCTCCTCCCATTGGTTGCGAGCAATCAGCCCCAGCATTTT. It encodes CASSLLPLVASNQPQHF. The chain has TRBV5-1 and TRBJ1-5; D unclear. CDR1 is SGHRS and CDR2 is YFSETQ in the germline V gene. CDR3 length equals 17 residues. V was cut by 4 bases and J by 1 base, with 18 bases left in between.

This clonotype was seen many times. The gene calls are TRBV4-1 and TRBJ2-4; D gene uncertain. The germline V and J ends were trimmed by 1 base and 0 bases, with 10 bases remaining between them. This CDR3 is 16 amino acids long. From germline, CDR1 is MGHRA and CDR2 YSYEKL. CDR3 in DNA: TGCGCCAGCAGCCAAGGCTGGGGATTAGCCAAAAACATTCAGTACTTC. Amino acids: CASSQGWGLAKNIQYF.

The sample holds many counts of this clonotype. CDR3 amino acids: CASSGTVNTGELFF. DNA of the CDR3: TGTGCCAGCAGTGGGACGGTGAACACCGGGGAGCTGTTTTTT. The chain has TRBV6-1 and TRBJ2-2; D gene uncertain. V was clipped by 4 bases and J by 1 base, with 7 bases between them. Per the germline V gene, CDR1 is MNHNS and CDR2 is SASEGT. The CDR3 totals 14 residues.

The chain joins TRBV14 to TRBJ2-1; D is undetermined. Looked up from germline, CDR1 is SGHDN and CDR2 is FVKESK. The germline V and J ends were trimmed by 5 bases and 4 bases, with 6 bases remaining between them. The CDR3 spans 12 residues. CDR3 nucleotides: TGTGCCAGCAGCGAGAGATACAATGAGCAGTTCTTC. Amino acids: CASSERYNEQFF.

This clonotype occurred a few times. V gene TRBV7-9 combines with J gene TRBJ2-7; no reliable D call. V was pared by 1 base and J by 3 bases, with 13 bases between. Germline loops: CDR1 SEHNR, CDR2 FQNEAQ (reference sequence). The CDR3 runs 15 residues. The CDR3 coding sequence is TGTGCCAGCAGCTTAGGCTTCAGCAAGTTCTACGAGCAGTACTTC. Amino acid sequence: CASSLGFSKFYEQYF. The entire variable domain, with the rest obtained from reference TRBV7-9 and TRBJ2-7, is as follows: DTGVSQNPRHKITKRGQNVTFRCDPISEHNRLYWYRQTLGQGPEFLTYFQNEAQLEKSRLLSDRFSAERPKGSFSTLEIQRTEQGDSAMYLCASSLGFSKFYEQYFGPGTRLTVT.

This clonotype appeared a few times. The rearrangement links TRBV6-5 to TRBJ2-3, with D perhaps being TRBD1 or TRBD2 (6 bases each). Trimming pared 2 bases from V and 3 bases from J, leaving 12 bases between. Germline V gene sequence: CDR1 MNHEY, CDR2 SVGAGI. This CDR3 contains 15 residues. CDR3 loop: CASSYLGGMTDTQYF. CDR3 coding DNA: TGTGCCAGCAGTTACCTGGGGGGCATGACAGATACGCAGTATTTT.

This clonotype was seen a few times. The chain employs TRBV6-1 and TRBJ2-2, with D hard to call. V lost 3 bases to trimming and J lost 1 base, with 18 bases between them. Germline CDR1 reads MNHNS; CDR2 reads SASEGT. This CDR3 comprises 18 residues. In DNA, the CDR3 is TGTGCCAGCAGTGATTGGAGTAGGCCAACAAAGAACACCGGGGAGCTGTTTTTT. Translation gives CASSDWSRPTKNTGELFF.

The chain employs TRBV7-6 and TRBJ2-5; D is perhaps TRBD2 (5 bases). From germline, CDR1 is SGHVS and CDR2 FNYEAQ. This CDR3 region has 15 residues. Trimming pared 1 base from V and 2 bases from J, leaving 11 bases between. The CDR3 loop reads CASSLGTYRQETQYF. The CDR3 DNA reads TGTGCCAGCAGCTTAGGGACTTACCGACAAGAGACCCAGTACTTC.

The chain carries TRBV21-1 and TRBJ2-1; TRBD2, the D gene given by the table, was not confirmed from the DNA. TRBV21-1 constitutes a pseudogene. The CDR3 spans 19 residues. CDR3 residues: CASSKWTSGNTPPYNEQFF. CDR3 sequence (DNA): TGTGCCAGCAGCAAGTGGACTAGCGGGAATACCCCGCCCTACAATGAGCAGTTCTTC.

This clonotype was seen many times. The chain carries TRBV28 and TRBJ1-2; 7 bases match TRBD1. Germline trimming cut 4 bases from V and 0 bases from J; bases unmatched to any gene: 14. CDR1 is MDHEN, CDR2 SYDVKM, per germline. The CDR3 consists of 18 residues. The CDR3 region has the DNA TGTGCCAGCAGTTCATCCGGGACAGCGAACCCCTCTAACTATGGCTACACCTTC. Translation: CASSSSGTANPSNYGYTF.

This clonotype has more than one count but fewer than ten. This rearrangement joins TRBV11-2 to TRBJ2-5, with D perhaps matching TRBD2 (5 bases). The CDR3 totals 16 residues. The germline V gene encodes CDR1 SGHAT and CDR2 FQNNGV. V lost 3 bases and J 5 bases, leaving 19 bases between the germline ends. The CDR3 DNA is TGTGCCAGCAGCTTTTTAGAGGGAGTCCCCGGGGAGACCCAGTACTTC. Amino acid sequence: CASSFLEGVPGETQYF.

This clonotype has more than one count but fewer than ten. This sequence joins TRBV5-1 and TRBJ1-3, with 11 bases fitting TRBD1. CDR1 and CDR2 (germline): SGHRS, YFSETQ. The CDR3 sequence is 17 residues long. Trimming took 1 base from V and 2 from J; bases not matched to a gene: 5. The CDR3 DNA follows: TGCGCCAGCAGCTTGAATTTGGGACAGGGGGCTGGAAACACCATATATTTT. Residues: CASSLNLGQGAGNTIYF.

The sample holds many counts of this clonotype. The rearrangement links TRBV5-6 to TRBJ1-1, with TRBD1 identical over 9 bases. The V and J ends lost 1 base and 1 base, in that order; junction bases with no gene match: 2. The CDR3 covers 15 residues. In germline, CDR1 is SGHDT, CDR2 YYEEEE. The CDR3 coding sequence is TGTGCCAGCAGCTTGACGACAGGGGGGAACACTGAAGCTTTCTTT. Encoded protein: CASSLTTGGNTEAFF.

This clonotype was picked up a small number of times. J is TRBJ2-1 and V is TRBV27; 8 positions agree with TRBD2. The V gene end was trimmed by 8 bases and the J gene end by 4 bases; junction bases not matched to a gene: 7. This CDR3 comprises 14 residues. Germline-derived CDR1 and CDR2 are MNHEY and SMNVEV (reference sequence). CDR3 bases: TGTGCCAGCGCGTTAGCGGGGCCTTACAATGAGCAGTTCTTC. This encodes CASALAGPYNEQFF.

This sequence joins TRBV9 and TRBJ2-7, with TRBD1 matching over 9 bases. The germline V gene encodes CDR1 SGDLS and CDR2 YYNGEE. The CDR3 is 15 amino acids. V shed 2 bases and J 5 bases; nucleotides not matched to a gene: 8. Here the CDR3 DNA reads TGTGCCAGCAGCGTCCGGGACAGGGTGGGCCACGAGCAGTACTTC. This gives the protein CASSVRDRVGHEQYF.

This clonotype was observed a handful of times. This sequence joins TRBV4-2 and TRBJ2-3, with 7 bases lining up with TRBD2. From germline, CDR1 is LGHNA and CDR2 YNFKEQ. V was clipped by 0 bases and J by 5 bases; unmatched bases: 8. This CDR3 contains 16 residues. The CDR3 DNA is TGTGCCAGCAGCCAAGAAGAATCGGGAGGTAAAGATACGCAGTATTTT. It yields the protein CASSQEESGGKDTQYF.

This clonotype came up a few times. V is TRBV11-2 and J is TRBJ2-1; no clear D. Germline V gene lookup returns CDR1 SGHAT and CDR2 FQNNGV. The CDR3 is 16 amino acids. V shed 0 bases and J shed 5 bases, with 14 bases lying between them. The CDR3 DNA reads TGTGCCAGCAGCTTAGACCCGGCGGCCAGCCACAATGAGCAGTTCTTC. This sequence encodes CASSLDPAASHNEQFF.

The V and J genes are TRBV6-1 and TRBJ2-7; D is possibly TRBD1 (6 bases). The V gene's germline CDR1 is MNHNS and CDR2 SASEGT. The CDR3 spans 13 residues. V lost 7 bases to trimming and J lost 3 bases, with 13 bases between them. CDR3 region: CASIYGRGYEQYF. CDR3 sequence (DNA): TGTGCCAGCATCTATGGCAGGGGCTACGAGCAGTACTTC.

The chain joins TRBV27 to TRBJ2-1; 10 bases match TRBD2. The germline V gene encodes CDR1 MNHEY and CDR2 SMNVEV (reference sequence). J gave up 4 bases and V 6 bases, and 6 bases lay outside the gene matches. The CDR3 contains 15 residues. CDR3 DNA: TGTGCCAGCAGCCGAAGCGGGAGGGAATACAATGAGCAGTTCTTC. It specifies CASSRSGREYNEQFF.

This sequence joins TRBV9 and TRBJ1-5, with D perhaps TRBD1 (5 bases). The length of the CDR3 is 13 residues. CDR1 is SGDLS and CDR2 is YYNGEE in the germline V gene. V lost 4 bases and J lost 7, with 12 bases in between. The CDR3 coding sequence is TGTGCCAGCAGCACCGGGGGGACCCAGCCCCAGCATTTT. Its protein product is CASSTGGTQPQHF.

This clonotype has just a few counts. The CDR3 sequence is CASSTPGASSGANVLTF. The CDR3 bases are TGTGCCAGCAGCACACCGGGGGCATCCTCTGGGGCCAACGTCCTGACTTTC. This sequence joins TRBV11-2 and TRBJ2-6, with D possibly being TRBD1 or TRBD2 (6 bases each). Germline CDR1 is SGHAT and CDR2 is FQNNGV. Trimming shortened V by 5 bases and J by 0 bases, and 14 bases separated the two germline ends. The CDR3 sequence is 17 residues long.

The CDR3 reads CASSEDRRVGYTF. CDR3 nucleotide sequence: TGTGCCAGCAGTGAGGACAGAAGGGTTGGCTACACCTTC. The V and J genes are TRBV12-3 or TRBV12-4 and TRBJ1-2; D perhaps matches TRBD1 (6 bases). Trimming pared 5 bases from V and 7 bases from J, leaving 14 bases between. The CDR3 is made up of 13 amino acids.

The chain joins TRBV30 to TRBJ2-7; no firm D call. Germline-derived CDR1 and CDR2 are GTSNPN and SVGIG (reference sequence). The V end was cut by 1 base, the J end by 2 bases, with 6 bases between. The CDR3 totals 12 residues. CDR3 sequence: CAWSGPAYEQYF. CDR3 DNA sequence: TGTGCCTGGAGTGGCCCAGCCTACGAGCAGTACTTC.